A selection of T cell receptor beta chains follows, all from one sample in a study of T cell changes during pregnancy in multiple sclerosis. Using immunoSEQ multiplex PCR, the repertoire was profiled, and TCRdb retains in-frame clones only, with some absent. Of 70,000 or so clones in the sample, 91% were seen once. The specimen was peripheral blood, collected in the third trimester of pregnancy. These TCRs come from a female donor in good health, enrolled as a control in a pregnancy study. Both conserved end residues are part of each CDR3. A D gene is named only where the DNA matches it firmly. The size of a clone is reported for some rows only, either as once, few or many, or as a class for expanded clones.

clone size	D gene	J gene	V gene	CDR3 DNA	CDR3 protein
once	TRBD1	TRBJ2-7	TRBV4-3	TGCGCCAGCAGCCAGGACAGGATTAACTCCTACGAGCAGTACTTC	CASSQDRINSYEQYF
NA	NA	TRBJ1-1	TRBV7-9	TGTGCCAGCAGCTTCACGGGATTGGGAGGGGCTTTCTTT	CASSFTGLGGAFF
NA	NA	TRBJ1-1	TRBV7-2	TGTGCCAGCAGGCGGGGCCCCCGGAAGAACACTGAAGCTTTCTTT	CASRRGPRKNTEAFF
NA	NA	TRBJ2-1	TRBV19	TGTGCCAGTAGTATAAAGGGGACGGGGGAAAACAATGAGCAGTTCTTC	CASSIKGTGENNEQFF
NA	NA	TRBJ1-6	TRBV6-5	TGTGCCAGCAGGCGCCCCGTGAGGGGAGGTTCACCCCTCCACTTT	CASRRPVRGGSPLHF
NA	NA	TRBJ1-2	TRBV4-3	TGCGCCAGCAGCCAAGATCCAGGCTCTAACTATGGCTACACCTTC	CASSQDPGSNYGYTF
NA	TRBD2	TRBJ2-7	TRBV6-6	TGTGCCAGCAGTTACCTACTAGCGGGAGTCGAGCAGTACTTC	CASSYLLAGVEQYF
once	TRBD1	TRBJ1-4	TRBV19	TGTGCCAGTAGTCCCGGACGCTTCAGGGGGGAAAAACTGTTTTTT	CASSPGRFRGEKLFF
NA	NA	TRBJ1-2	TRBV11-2	TGTGCCAGCAGCTTAGCGGGAGCTTATGGCTACACCTTC	CASSLAGAYGYTF
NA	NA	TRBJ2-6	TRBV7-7	TGTGCTAGCAGCTTGTCGTATCGGGTCTCTGGGGCCAACGTCCTGACTTTC	CASSLSYRVSGANVLTF
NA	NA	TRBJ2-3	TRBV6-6	TGTGCCAGCAGTTACCCTAGCACAGATACGCAGTATTTT	CASSYPSTDTQYF
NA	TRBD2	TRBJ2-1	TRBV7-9	TGTGCCAGCAGCCGACGGACTAGCGGGGGGGCGAATGAGCAGTTCTTC	CASSRRTSGGANEQFF
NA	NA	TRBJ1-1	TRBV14	TGTGCCAGCAGCCAAGTCAGGGGCACTGAAGCTTTCTTT	CASSQVRGTEAFF
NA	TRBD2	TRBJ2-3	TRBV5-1	TGCGCCAGCAGCGAGGGACTAGCGGGAGTAGATACGCAGTATTTT	CASSEGLAGVDTQYF
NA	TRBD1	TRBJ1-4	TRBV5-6	TGTGCCAGCAGCTTTACAGGGGTCAATGAAAAACTGTTTTTT	CASSFTGVNEKLFF
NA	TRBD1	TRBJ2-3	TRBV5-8	TGTGCCAGCAGCTTCGGGACAGGGGACCCAGATACGCAGTATTTT	CASSFGTGDPDTQYF
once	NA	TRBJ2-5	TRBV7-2	TGTGCCAGCAGCTCCGGACAAGGAGAGACCCAGTACTTC	CASSSGQGETQYF
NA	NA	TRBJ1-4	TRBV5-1	TGCGCCAGCAGCTTTCGGGGGGAAAAACTGTTTTTT	CASSFRGEKLFF
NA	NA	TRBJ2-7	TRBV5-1	TGCGCCAGCAGCTTGGAACAGGGACGCTACGAGCAGTACTTC	CASSLEQGRYEQYF
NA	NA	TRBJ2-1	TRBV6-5	TGTGCCAGCAGCCCCTATTCCGGGATTTACAATGAGCAGTTCTTC	CASSPYSGIYNEQFF
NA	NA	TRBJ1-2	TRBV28	TGTGCCAGCAGTTTCAACAGCAACTATGGCTACACCTTC	CASSFNSNYGYTF
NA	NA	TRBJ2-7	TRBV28	TGTGCCAGCGCCTTCGGGGGGCGCGGGTACGAGCAGTACTTC	CASAFGGRGYEQYF
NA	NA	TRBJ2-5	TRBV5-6	TGTGCCAGCAGCTTGTACAGGGCCAATCAAGAGACCCAGTACTTC	CASSLYRANQETQYF
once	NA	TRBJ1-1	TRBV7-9	TGTGCCAGCAGCCCGGGAGGAAGTACTGAAGCTTTCTTT	CASSPGGSTEAFF
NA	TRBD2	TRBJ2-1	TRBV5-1	TGCGCCAGCCGCTCGACGAGCGGGAGGGCAGGCAATGAGCAGTTCTTC	CASRSTSGRAGNEQFF
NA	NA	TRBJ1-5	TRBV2	TGTGCCAGCAGCCCGGGGGGGTTGAGTCAGCCCCAGCATTTT	CASSPGGLSQPQHF
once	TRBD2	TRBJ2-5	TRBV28	TGTGCCAGCAGTTTAAAAGGGTGGGGGGGGTCCGGCCGGGAGACCCAGTACTTC	CASSLKGWGGSGRETQYF
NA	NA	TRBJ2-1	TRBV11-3	TGTGCCAGCAGCCGAGGGAGCTCCTACAATGAGCAGTTCTTC	CASSRGSSYNEQFF
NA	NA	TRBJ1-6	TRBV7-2	TGTGCCAGCAGCTTACGGACAGTCTCCTATAATTCACCCCTCCACTTT	CASSLRTVSYNSPLHF
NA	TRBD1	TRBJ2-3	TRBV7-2	TGTGCCAGCAGCCCACACGGGGACAGGGCCCCCAAGGATACGCAGTATTTT	CASSPHGDRAPKDTQYF
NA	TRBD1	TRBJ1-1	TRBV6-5	TGTGCCAGCAGTTACAACAGGGGACGAACTGAAGCTTTCTTT	CASSYNRGRTEAFF
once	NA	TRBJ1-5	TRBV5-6	TGTGCCAGCAGCTTGGGCGGGGAGGGTCAGCCCCAGCATTTT	CASSLGGEGQPQHF
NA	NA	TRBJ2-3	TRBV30	TGTGCCTGGAGGCTCGTTTACTCTAACACAGATACGCAGTATTTT	CAWRLVYSNTDTQYF
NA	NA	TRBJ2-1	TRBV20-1	TGCACGGCGGACTACAATGAGCAGTTCTTC	CTADYNEQFF
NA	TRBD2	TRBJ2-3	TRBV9	TGTGCCAGCAGCCGGGGGGGCGGGCGGGACACAGATACGCAGTATTTT	CASSRGGGRDTDTQYF
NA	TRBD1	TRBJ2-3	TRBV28	TGTGCCAGTGCCAGAACCGGGACAGGGGGAGTGTGGGGCACAGATACGCAGTATTTT	CASARTGTGGVWGTDTQYF
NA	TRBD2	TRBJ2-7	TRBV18	TGTGCCAGCTCAAATATACTAGCGGGGGGCGCCTCCTACGAGCAGTACTTC	CASSNILAGGASYEQYF
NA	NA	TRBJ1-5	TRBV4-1	TGCGCCAGCAGCCAAAGTATCGCAGGGGACAATCAGCCCCAGCATTTT	CASSQSIAGDNQPQHF
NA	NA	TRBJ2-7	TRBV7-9	TGTGCCAGCAGCTTAATTCGAGTCGGGGGCGAGCAGTACTTC	CASSLIRVGGEQYF
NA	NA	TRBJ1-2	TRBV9	TGTGCCAGCAGTCGCACGGGGGGTGGGAATGGCTACACCTTC	CASSRTGGGNGYTF
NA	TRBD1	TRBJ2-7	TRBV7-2	TGTGCCAGCAGCTCATACCGGGACAGGGCCTCCTACGAGCAGTACTTC	CASSSYRDRASYEQYF
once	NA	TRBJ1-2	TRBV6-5	TGTGCCAGCAGTTACGATTGGGGCAGACAAAACTATGGCTACACCTTC	CASSYDWGRQNYGYTF
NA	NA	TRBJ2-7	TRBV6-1	TGTGCCAGCAGTACCCCCCGGGGAACCTACGAGCAGTACTTC	CASSTPRGTYEQYF
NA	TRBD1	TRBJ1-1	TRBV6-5	TGTGCCAGCAGTACTCGGACAGGGCTGGGCACTGAAGCTTTCTTT	CASSTRTGLGTEAFF
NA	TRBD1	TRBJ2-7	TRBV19	TGTGCCAGTAGTACACAGGGGGCGCTTTCCTTTTCCTACGAGCAGTACTTC	CASSTQGALSFSYEQYF
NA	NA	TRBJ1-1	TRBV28	TGTGCCAGCAGTTTCCCTGCCCTGCGGGAAGCTTTCTTT	CASSFPALREAFF
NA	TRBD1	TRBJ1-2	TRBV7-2	TGTGCCAGCAGCTTAGCGGGGCAGGGGGTCTATGGCTACACCTTC	CASSLAGQGVYGYTF
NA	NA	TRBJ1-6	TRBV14	TGTGCCAGCAGCCACGGGTTTAGCTCCTATAATTCACCCCTCCACTTT	CASSHGFSSYNSPLHF
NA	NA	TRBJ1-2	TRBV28	TGTGCCAGCAGTTTGGCGGCCACAATCTATGGCTACACCTTC	CASSLAATIYGYTF